This T cell receptor (beta chain) was identified in a study of cytomegalovirus exposure and HLA in healthy donors. Regarding the study as a whole: Researchers reported in a later analysis that common viral pathogens appeared linked to several top clusters.

The donors comprised healthy bone marrow donors. Of note for this clone: Its matching antigen is unknown.

PCR was performed using 60 Vbeta and 13 Jbeta primers. Using immunoSEQ multiplex PCR, the repertoire was profiled, and TCRdb retains in-frame clones only, with some absent. The table lists about 130,000 clones, over 70% of them singletons. This TCR was sampled from a man aged 30 to 45 in good health and CMV-seronegative. The sample taken for sequencing was PBMCs.

Here the CDR3 DNA reads TGTGCCAGCATCGAAAGTGGGAGGGGCTTGAAACCGGATACGCAGTATTTT. This codes for CASIESGRGLKPDTQYF. The chain employs TRBV28 and TRBJ2-3, with 7 bases identical to TRBD2. Looked up from germline, CDR1 is MDHEN and CDR2 is SYDVKM. The CDR3 sequence is 17 residues long. Germline trimming cut 7 bases from V and 6 bases from J; bases unmatched to any gene: 19.